This entry describes one T cell receptor (beta chain). The source of the sample is a study of T cell changes during pregnancy in multiple sclerosis. Profiled with immunoSEQ multiplex PCR; TCRdb holds only in-frame clones, not every one. This sample has about 85,000 clones; approximately 91% occur once, and the top ten carry roughly 2.5%. The source of this sequence is a female donor with multiple sclerosis, enrolled in a pregnancy study. The sample in question was peripheral blood, obtained in the first trimester of pregnancy.

CDR3 sequence (DNA): TGTGCCAGCGAGGGTGGGCCCTACGAGCAGTACTTC. Amino acids: CASEGGPYEQYF. The rearrangement uses TRBV11-1 and TRBJ2-7; D is possibly TRBD2 (5 bases). Trimming took 8 bases from V and 2 from J, leaving 10 bases between them. The germline CDR1 and CDR2 sequences are SGHAT and FQDESV (reference sequence). The length of the CDR3 is 12 residues.